The 20 T cell receptor beta chains in this list originate from one sample, sequenced in a study of CDR3 diversity in severe acne. TCRdb processed the PCR reads anew with MiXCR; each CDR3 protein has one entry. The data show about 93,000 distinct CDR3 sequences, roughly half seen once. The specimen sequenced was blood. These receptors came from a male donor in good health, serving as a control.

The chain combines TRBV7-3 with TRBJ2-7; 11 nucleotides match TRBD1. CDR3 length equals 13 residues. J was trimmed by 3 bases and V by 11 bases; bases with no gene match: 6. Germline CDR1 SGHTA, CDR2 FQGTGA. CDR3 in amino acids: CAFGTGGVYEQYF. The CDR3 DNA is TGTGCCTTCGGGACAGGGGGAGTCTACGAGCAGTACTTC.

This rearrangement joins TRBV20-1 to TRBJ1-5; D is possibly TRBD1 (5 bases). The V end was cut by 0 bases, the J end by 6 bases, with 15 bases between. The CDR3 runs to 15 residues. Germline-derived CDR1 and CDR2 are DFQATT and SNEGSKA (reference sequence). CDR3 nucleotide sequence: TGCAGTGCTAGAGAAGGAAGGGGCGATATTCAGCCCCAGCATTTT. Protein sequence: CSAREGRGDIQPQHF.

The CDR3 coding sequence is TGCAGTGCTAGATACAGGACAGACCTTGACAATTCACCCCTCCACTTT. Amino acid sequence: CSARYRTDLDNSPLHF. The V and J genes are TRBV20-1 and TRBJ1-6; TRBD1 is a possible D gene (6 bases). The CDR3 covers 16 residues. Trimming pared 2 bases from V and 7 bases from J, leaving 18 bases between. The V gene's germline CDR1 is DFQATT and CDR2 SNEGSKA (reference sequence).

The gene calls are TRBV6-1 and TRBJ2-7; maybe TRBD2 (5 bases). Germline CDR1 MNHNS, CDR2 SASEGT. The ends were cut back, 8 bases at V and 0 bases at J, with 14 bases in the middle. CDR3 length: 14 amino acids. CDR3 sequence (DNA): TGTGCCAGCCGGGGAAGGCAGAGCTCCTACGAGCAGTACTTC. Translated: CASRGRQSSYEQYF.

The chain links TRBV7-2 to TRBJ2-1, with 15 bases that match TRBD2. CDR1 is SGHTA and CDR2 is FQGNSA in the germline V gene. The V gene end was trimmed by 5 bases and the J gene end by 0 bases; junction bases not matched to a gene: 14. The CDR3 extends over 21 amino acids. The CDR3 nucleotides are TGTGCCAGCAGCCATGATCGGCCGGGACTAGCGGGAGGCATCTCCTACAATGAGCAGTTCTTC. Protein product: CASSHDRPGLAGGISYNEQFF. Variable domain in full (rest from reference TRBV7-2 and TRBJ2-1): GAGVSQSPSNKVTEKGKDVELRCDPISGHTALYWYRQSLGQGLEFLIYFQGNSAPDKSGLPSDRFSAERTGGSVSTLTIQRTQQEDSAVYLCASSHDRPGLAGGISYNEQFFGPGTRLTVL.

V usage is TRBV7-2 and J usage is TRBJ2-7; perhaps TRBD1 as D (7 bases). The CDR3 contains 15 residues. Germline CDR1 and CDR2: SGHTA and FQGNSA. The ends were cut back, 0 bases at V and 2 bases at J, with 11 bases in the middle. This CDR3 reads CASSLAGGTAYEQYF. As DNA, the CDR3 is TGTGCCAGCAGCTTAGCGGGCGGGACAGCCTACGAGCAGTACTTC.

This sequence joins TRBV20-1 and TRBJ2-7; TRBD2 matches at 16 bases. The CDR3 loop spans 17 amino acids. V trimming: 4 bases; J trimming: 1 base; junction bases outside the gene matches: 7. Germline V CDR1 and CDR2: DFQATT, SNEGSKA (reference sequence). CDR3 region: CSAISGTSGGESYEQYF. The CDR3 region has the DNA TGCAGTGCTATCTCCGGGACTAGCGGGGGGGAGTCCTACGAGCAGTACTTC.

Of note for this clonotype: The CDR3 end shows no conserved phenylalanine or tryptophan, and so a read error is likely. No DNA is shown, since the ends of the CDR3 on it are uncertain; the CDR3 is the one TCRdb lists. The genes are TRBV20-1 and TRBJ2-7; the table's D call, TRBD2, has no DNA check behind it. Both ends counted, the CDR3 spans 12 residues. Germline CDR1 reads DFQATT; CDR2 reads SNEGSKA (reference sequence). The CDR3 is CSASRTLLAGGA.

The chain has TRBV25-1 and TRBJ1-5; 11 bases align to TRBD1. The germline V gene has CDR1 MGHDK and CDR2 SYGVNS. V dropped 4 bases and J dropped 2; count of bases not matched to a gene: 7. The length of the CDR3 is 17 residues. The CDR3 DNA reads TGTGCCAGCAGTGGGTCCGGGACAGGGGGTGGCAATCAGCCCCAGCATTTT. Translating it yields CASSGSGTGGGNQPQHF.

The chain carries TRBV20-1 and TRBJ1-1; 7 bases fit TRBD1. Germline CDR1 reads DFQATT; CDR2 reads SNEGSKA (reference sequence). This CDR3 contains 16 residues. Unmatched junction bases numbered 10, after V lost 1 base and J lost 2 bases. As DNA, the CDR3 is TGCAGTGCTAGAGGGGGATCCGGGACAGCAAACACTGAAGCTTTCTTT. It is translated as CSARGGSGTANTEAFF.

This clonotype was detected a few times. The chain uses TRBV7-8 and TRBJ1-1; D remains ambiguous. V dropped 8 bases and J dropped 3 bases, with 7 bases sitting between them. Germline V gene lookup returns CDR1 SGHVS and CDR2 FQNEAQ. This CDR3 has 11 residues. The CDR3 sequence: CASQRDTEAFF. The CDR3 nucleotides are TGTGCCAGCCAGCGGGACACTGAAGCTTTCTTT.

The chain has TRBV9 and TRBJ2-3; a weak D match, TRBD2 (7 bases). The germline V and J ends were trimmed by 0 bases and 1 base, with 12 bases remaining between them. The CDR3 extends over 16 amino acids. Germline CDR1 reads SGDLS; CDR2 reads YYNGEE. The CDR3 spells CASSVGGGGGTDTQYF. The CDR3 DNA reads as TGTGCCAGCAGCGTAGGAGGGGGGGGCGGCACAGATACGCAGTATTTT.

The genes are TRBV9 and TRBJ2-5; D may be TRBD1 (5 bases). This CDR3 spans 17 amino acids. Trimming left V 4 bases short and J 0 bases short, with 19 bases between. Germline V CDR1 and CDR2: SGDLS, YYNGEE. CDR3 sequence reads: CASSLGLGQGYQETQYF. The CDR3 DNA follows: TGTGCCAGCAGCTTAGGCCTAGGGCAGGGATACCAAGAGACCCAGTACTTC.

This clonotype was counted a few times. V gene TRBV12-3 or TRBV12-4 combines with J gene TRBJ1-1; D gene unclear. Trimming removed 5 bases at V and 1 base at J, with 5 bases between. CDR3 length equals 12 residues. CDR3 sequence reads: CASSEQNTEAFF. The CDR3 coding sequence is TGTGCCAGCAGTGAACAGAACACTGAAGCTTTCTTT.

A remark on this clonotype: This could be a read error, since a much larger clone is one nucleotide away. The V call is TRBV5-6, the J call TRBJ1-2; D is perhaps TRBD1 (5 bases). With 4 bases removed from V and 2 bases from J, the gap between germline ends came to 15 bases. The CDR3 has 15 residues. CDR1 and CDR2 from the germline V gene are SGHDT and YYEEEE. The CDR3 DNA is TGTGCCAGCAGCCCTTTTGGGGGGACGAACTATGGCTACACCTTC. Translation: CASSPFGGTNYGYTF.

The chain links TRBV7-2 to TRBJ2-5; a possible D gene is TRBD1 (5 bases). V dropped 5 bases and J dropped 9 bases, with 16 bases sitting between them. This CDR3 is 13 amino acids long. Germline CDR1 is SGHTA and CDR2 is FQGNSA. CDR3 in DNA: TGTGCCAGCAGCCACGGTGGGGCTCAGCCCCAGTACTTC. Residues: CASSHGGAQPQYF.

The V and J genes are TRBV7-9 and TRBJ1-2; tentative D call: TRBD1 (5 bases). The CDR3 spans 13 residues. Germline CDR1 reads SEHNR; CDR2 reads FQNEAQ (reference sequence). With 5 bases removed from V and 5 bases from J, the gap between germline ends came to 12 bases. The CDR3 DNA reads TGTGCCAGCAGCGACAACTCAGGGTATGGCTACACCTTC. Encoded protein: CASSDNSGYGYTF.

The V call is TRBV20-1, the J call TRBJ2-7, with no clear D. The J call may not be correct, given that the DNA end is closer to TRBJ2-1. The CDR3 covers 11 residues. The germline V gene encodes CDR1 DFQATT and CDR2 SNEGSKA (reference sequence). This chain's CDR3 is CSARATAEQFF. CDR3 in DNA: TGCAGTGCTAGAGCAACGGCAGAGCAGTTCTTC.

This clonotype occurred many times. The rearrangement joins TRBV13 to TRBJ1-1; TRBD1 might be the D (5 bases). CDR1 PRHDT and CDR2 FYEKMQ come from the germline V gene (reference sequence). This CDR3 region has 12 residues. For the CDR3, the DNA is TGTGTTAGTGCGGGGGGTGGGACTGAAGCTTTCTTT. It encodes CVSAGGGTEAFF.

This clonotype was observed at least ten times. The genes are TRBV5-1 and TRBJ1-2; 7 positions match TRBD1. V trimming: 1 base; J trimming: 7 bases; junction bases outside the gene matches: 4. Germline CDR1 and CDR2: SGHRS and YFSETQ. This CDR3 has 13 residues. The CDR3 coding sequence is TGCGCCAGCAGCTTGACAGGGGACCGTGGCTACACCTTC. It specifies CASSLTGDRGYTF. Variable domain in full (rest from reference TRBV5-1 and TRBJ1-2): KAGVTQTPRYLIKTRGQQVTLSCSPISGHRSVSWYQQTPGQGLQFLFEYFSETQRNKGNFPGRFSGRQFSNSRSEMNVSTLELGDSALYLCASSLTGDRGYTFGSGTRLTVV.